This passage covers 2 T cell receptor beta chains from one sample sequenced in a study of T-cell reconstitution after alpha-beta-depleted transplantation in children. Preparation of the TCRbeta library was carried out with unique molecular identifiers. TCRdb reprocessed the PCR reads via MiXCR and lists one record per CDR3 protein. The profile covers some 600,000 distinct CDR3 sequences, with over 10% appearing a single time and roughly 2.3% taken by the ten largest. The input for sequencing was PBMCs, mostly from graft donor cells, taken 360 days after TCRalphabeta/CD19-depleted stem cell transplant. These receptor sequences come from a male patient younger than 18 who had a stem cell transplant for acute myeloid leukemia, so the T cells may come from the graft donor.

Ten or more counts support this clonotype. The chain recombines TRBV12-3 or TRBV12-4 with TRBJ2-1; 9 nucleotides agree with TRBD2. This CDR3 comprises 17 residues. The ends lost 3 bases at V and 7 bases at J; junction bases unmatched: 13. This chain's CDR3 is CASSFPARGGRANEQFF. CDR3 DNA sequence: TGTGCCAGCAGTTTCCCTGCCCGGGGCGGGAGGGCAAATGAGCAGTTCTTC.

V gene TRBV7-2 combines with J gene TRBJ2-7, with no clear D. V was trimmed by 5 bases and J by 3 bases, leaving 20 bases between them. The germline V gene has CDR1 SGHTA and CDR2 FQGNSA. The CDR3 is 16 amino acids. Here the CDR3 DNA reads TGTGCCAGCAGCCTCGCCCGATGGTCAGGAATCTACGAGCAGTACTTC. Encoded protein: CASSLARWSGIYEQYF. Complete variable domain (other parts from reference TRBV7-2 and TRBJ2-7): GAGVSQSPSNKVTEKGKDVELRCDPISGHTALYWYRQSLGQGLEFLIYFQGNSAPDKSGLPSDRFSAERTGGSVSTLTIQRTQQEDSAVYLCASSLARWSGIYEQYFGPGTRLTVT.